This T cell receptor (beta chain) was identified in a study of T-cell memory formation after mild COVID-19. TCRdb used MiXCR to reprocess the 5' RACE reads, holding one entry per CDR3 protein. Altogether about 290,000 distinct CDR3 sequences are present, approximately 18% being singletons, with the ten largest covering roughly 23%. Trimming pared 7 bases from V and 6 bases from J, leaving 10 bases between. Germline V lookup: CDR1 MNHEY, CDR2 SVGEGT. CDR3 length: 12 residues. Sequencing input: PBMCs or a T cell subset sorted from them (not recorded which). This sequence originates from a man aged 18 to 30 who had mild COVID-19 (a few samples of this study predate the infection). Cell type and time point are not known. This rearrangement joins TRBV6-2 or TRBV6-3 to TRBJ2-1; no definite D call. The CDR3 DNA follows: TGTGCCAGCATCTCCGGTGGCAATGAGCAGTTCTTC. Translation: CASISGGNEQFF.